One and the same sample provided the 10 T cell receptor beta chains below, sequenced in a study of cytomegalovirus exposure and HLA in healthy donors. The PCR made use of 60 Vbeta and 13 Jbeta primers. Clones were sequenced by immunoSEQ multiplex PCR, and TCRdb holds only the in-frame ones, with some missing. Of about 170,000 clones listed, about 82% were seen once; the top ten hold 2.4%. Sequenced: PBMCs. These receptors all stem from a male donor in good health and CMV-seronegative.

This clone was observed a single time. The rearrangement joins TRBV19 to TRBJ1-2; TRBD1 is a possible D gene (5 bases). CDR3 length equals 15 residues. Deletions cut 4 bases from V and 2 bases from J, with 14 bases between. Germline CDR1 is LNHDA and CDR2 is SQIVND (reference sequence). CDR3 in DNA: TGTGCCAGTAGTAGGGGGGTAAGGAGGAACTATGGCTACACCTTC. Amino acids: CASSRGVRRNYGYTF.

This clone was seen once. The chain joins TRBV18 to TRBJ2-5; tentatively, D is TRBD1 (5 bases). The length of the CDR3 is 14 residues. Trimming left V 0 bases short and J 5 bases short, with 10 bases between. Per germline, CDR1 KGHSH and CDR2 LQKENI. Written as DNA, the CDR3 is TGTGCCAGCTCACCACCGGCAGGGAAGGAGACCCAGTACTTC. The encoded protein is CASSPPAGKETQYF.

J is TRBJ2-5 and V is TRBV2; D might be TRBD1 (6 bases). Germline V gene data show CDR1 as SNHLY and CDR2 as FYNNEI. V gave up 5 bases and J gave up 2 bases, with 12 bases separating them. The CDR3 spans 14 residues. CDR3 DNA: TGTGCCAGCAGTCGCCATGGACAGCAAGAGACCCAGTACTTC. The encoded protein is CASSRHGQQETQYF.

The chain joins TRBV7-2 to TRBJ2-3; 9 bases are a match to TRBD2. This CDR3 spans 15 amino acids. V trimming: 5 bases; J trimming: 1 base; junction bases outside the gene matches: 4. CDR1 and CDR2 from the germline V gene are SGHTA and FQGNSA. The CDR3 DNA sequence: TGTGCCAGCAGCCCAAGCGGGGGGCGCACAGATACGCAGTATTTT. It yields the protein CASSPSGGRTDTQYF.

In this sample, this clone turned up once. The V and J genes are TRBV5-1 and TRBJ1-2; TRBD1 matches at 7 bases. The CDR3 is 15 residues long. Trimming at V came to 0 bases and at J to 4 bases, leaving 6 bases not matched to a gene. Germline V lookup: CDR1 SGHRS, CDR2 YFSETQ. The CDR3 DNA reads as TGCGCCAGCAGCTTGGGTGACAGGGTGGCCTATGGCTACACCTTC. Protein product: CASSLGDRVAYGYTF.

The V gene is TRBV19, the J gene TRBJ2-1; D is ambiguous. Trimming shortened V by 6 bases and J by 5 bases, and 17 bases separated the two germline ends. Germline CDR1 is LNHDA and CDR2 is SQIVND (reference sequence). This CDR3 region has 15 residues. Here the CDR3 reads CASSMTGDRNNEQFF. CDR3 nucleotides: TGTGCCAGTAGCATGACTGGAGATCGGAACAATGAGCAGTTCTTC.

V gene TRBV5-6 combines with J gene TRBJ2-1, with D perhaps TRBD1 (6 bases). The CDR3 spans 13 residues. Trimming removed 0 bases from V and 6 bases from J, with 7 bases in between. CDR1 and CDR2 (germline): SGHDT, YYEEEE. The DNA for the CDR3 is TGTGCCAGCAGCTTGGGGGGGCTCAATGAGCAGTTCTTC. Its translation: CASSLGGLNEQFF.

The V call is TRBV9, the J call TRBJ2-2, with 10 positions matching TRBD2. Germline V gene lookup returns CDR1 SGDLS and CDR2 YYNGEE. Trimming at V came to 2 bases and at J to 2 bases, leaving 6 bases not matched to a gene. The CDR3 covers 17 residues. CDR3 nucleotide sequence: TGTGCCAGCAGCGTCCTTGCTAGCGGGAGAAACACCGGGGAGCTGTTTTTT. Its translation: CASSVLASGRNTGELFF.

The chain combines TRBV6-1 with TRBJ2-5; D gene uncertain. The DNA end is a closer match to TRBJ2-7, so the J assignment may be wrong. There are 11 residues in the CDR3. Germline V gene sequence: CDR1 MNHNS, CDR2 SASEGT. CDR3 nucleotide sequence: TGTGCCAGCAGTATGGGCTACGAGCAGTACTTC. Its protein is CASSMGYEQYF.

V and J are TRBV19 and TRBJ1-1; 8 bases are a match to TRBD1. The CDR3 extends over 13 amino acids. CDR1 and CDR2 from the germline V gene are LNHDA and SQIVND (reference sequence). V shed 1 base, J shed 5 bases, and the junction held 0 bases outside the gene matches. The CDR3 here is CASSIGTGTEAFF. CDR3 bases: TGTGCCAGTAGTATAGGGACAGGGACTGAAGCTTTCTTT.